This entry is about one T cell receptor beta chain. The sample is drawn from a study of blood T cell repertoires in COVID-19. Study-level background: Nucleic acid was either cDNA or gDNA, and it came from T cells, B-cell-depleted T cells, or PBMCs.

The CDR3 runs 16 residues. Trimming took 1 base from V and 4 from J; bases not matched to a gene: 8. CDR1 is KGHSH, CDR2 LQKENI, per germline. TCRdb keeps only in-frame clones here, not all; method: immunoSEQ multiplex PCR. In the table there are about 150,000 clones, around 86% of which are singletons. Sequencing input: peripheral blood. The sequence derives from a woman aged 80 or over with COVID-19, enrolled during active disease. The gene calls are TRBV18 and TRBJ2-5; TRBD2 agrees at 8 bases. CDR3 sequence reads: CASSPLASGSGETQYF. The DNA of the CDR3 is TGTGCCAGCTCACCACTAGCCAGCGGGAGTGGAGAGACCCAGTACTTC.